The 26 T cell receptor beta chains presented below share a single source sample, sequenced in a study of beta chain features in type 1 diabetes. TCRB transcripts that were expressed got sequenced, as all of the isolated RNA had been reverse transcribed. Measured with immunoSEQ multiplex PCR; TCRdb has only the in-frame clones, and not every one. Of around 140,000 clones in the sample, around 9% are singletons; the top ten hold around 0.79%. These receptors' targets are unknown. Notes on the study in general: Within each of all four CD4+ subsets, Type 1 diabetes patients had TCRB CDR3s that were moderately but significantly shorter.

The sample taken for sequencing was central memory CD4+ T cells from blood. These receptors were collected from a man aged 25 to 40 with type 1 diabetes.

The table lists this clone with a few counts. The chain combines TRBV7-3 with TRBJ2-7, with 11 bases matching TRBD1. J lost 6 bases, V lost 5 bases, and 6 bases had no gene match. Per the germline V gene, CDR1 is SGHTA and CDR2 is FQGTGA. The CDR3 loop spans 14 amino acids. The CDR3 DNA sequence: TGTGCCAGCAGCGTCGCCGGGACAGGGGGCGAGCAGTACTTC. Translating it yields CASSVAGTGGEQYF.

CDR3 loop: CASSGVSIQGEQYF. The CDR3 region has the DNA TGCGCCAGCAGCGGAGTATCAATTCAGGGCGAGCAGTACTTC. The rearrangement links TRBV5-1 to TRBJ2-7; maybe TRBD1 (5 bases). Germline assignment: CDR1 SGHRS and CDR2 YFSETQ. Between the trimmed V and J ends, which lost 4 bases and 6 bases, there was a span of 17 bases. The length of the CDR3 is 14 residues.

In its sample, this clone was seen a few times. This CDR3 reads CAWSTLDEQYF. The CDR3 bases are TGTGCCTGGAGTACCCTAGACGAGCAGTACTTC. The chain joins TRBV30 to TRBJ2-7, with D unresolved. Trimming took 2 bases from V and 5 from J, leaving 7 bases between them. CDR3 length: 11 amino acids. Germline loops: CDR1 GTSNPN, CDR2 SVGIG (reference sequence).

The rearrangement links TRBV19 to TRBJ1-1, with D perhaps matching TRBD1 (6 bases). There are 13 residues in the CDR3. The V gene's germline CDR1 is LNHDA and CDR2 SQIVND (reference sequence). V gave up 4 bases and J gave up 3 bases, with 9 bases separating them. The CDR3 sequence: CASSSRTDTEAFF. Written as DNA, the CDR3 is TGTGCCAGTAGTAGCCGGACAGACACTGAAGCTTTCTTT.

V and J are TRBV2 and TRBJ2-7; D unresolved. The V end was cut by 3 bases, the J end by 0 bases, with 9 bases between. This CDR3 spans 14 amino acids. Germline V gives CDR1 SNHLY, CDR2 FYNNEI. CDR3 nucleotides: TGTGCCAGCAGTGATCGTCAGAACTCCTACGAGCAGTACTTC. As protein: CASSDRQNSYEQYF.

This clone was recorded a few times. This chain links TRBV29-1 with TRBJ2-3; 8 bases are a match to TRBD2. This CDR3 has 13 residues. Germline CDR1 and CDR2: SQVTM and ANQGSEA. The ends lost 4 bases at V and 2 bases at J; junction bases unmatched: 2. The CDR3 bases are TGCAGCGTTGTCGGGGGGGCCACAGATACGCAGTATTTT. As protein: CSVVGGATDTQYF.

A word on this clone: In the same sample, other DNA sequences code for this CDR3. This chain connects TRBV7-2 to TRBJ1-6; D is undetermined. The CDR3 extends over 13 amino acids. V was shortened by 1 base and J by 10 bases, with 8 bases between the two germline ends. Germline values: CDR1 SGHTA, CDR2 FQGNSA. CDR3 sequence: CASSLESRSPLHF. CDR3 in DNA: TGTGCCAGCAGCTTAGAATCCCGGTCACCCCTCCACTTT.

This clone was observed a handful of times. The chain has TRBV2 and TRBJ2-5; D gene ambiguous. The germline V and J ends were trimmed by 5 bases and 0 bases, with 13 bases remaining between them. Germline V lookup: CDR1 SNHLY, CDR2 FYNNEI. The CDR3 runs 15 residues. The CDR3 DNA reads as TGTGCCAGCAGTTCAGGCCAGAACTACCAAGAGACCCAGTACTTC. Translation gives CASSSGQNYQETQYF.

This clone was found a few times. The chain employs TRBV27 and TRBJ2-2; perhaps TRBD1 as D (6 bases). Trimming took 7 bases from V and 3 from J, leaving 18 bases between them. The CDR3 covers 16 residues. The germline gives CDR1 MNHEY, CDR2 SMNVEV (reference sequence). CDR3 region: CASTRQVDGDTGELFF. The CDR3, as DNA: TGTGCCAGCACGAGACAGGTGGACGGGGACACCGGGGAGCTGTTTTTT.

This clone showed up just a few times. V is TRBV9 and J is TRBJ2-2; D might be TRBD2 (5 bases). This CDR3 region has 11 residues. V was trimmed by 3 bases and J by 8 bases, leaving 5 bases between them. The V gene's germline CDR1 is SGDLS and CDR2 YYNGEE. For the CDR3, the DNA is TGTGCCAGCAGCGGAGGGGGGGAGCTGTTTTTT. Its translation: CASSGGGELFF.

V usage is TRBV6-1 and J usage is TRBJ2-7; 9 bases match TRBD2. Germline loops: CDR1 MNHNS, CDR2 SASEGT. The CDR3 length is 16 residues. J was trimmed by 2 bases and V by 4 bases; bases with no gene match: 9. The CDR3 protein is CASSAALAGQAYEQYF. DNA for the CDR3: TGTGCCAGCAGTGCTGCTCTAGCGGGGCAAGCCTACGAGCAGTACTTC.

This clone was found a few times. This rearrangement joins TRBV4-2 to TRBJ2-1; 7 nucleotides match TRBD1. The V gene's germline CDR1 is LGHNA and CDR2 YNFKEQ. J gave up 6 bases and V 5 bases, and 10 bases lay outside the gene matches. The CDR3 is 15 residues long. CDR3 protein: CASSLGTASSNEQFF. CDR3 nucleotide sequence: TGTGCCAGCAGCTTGGGGACAGCGTCGAGCAATGAGCAGTTCTTC.

V usage is TRBV5-1 and J usage is TRBJ2-1; tentatively, D is TRBD1 (5 bases). CDR3 length equals 17 residues. Between the trimmed V and J ends, which lost 0 bases and 2 bases, there was a span of 15 bases. Germline CDR1 SGHRS, CDR2 YFSETQ. CDR3 DNA: TGCGCCAGCAGCTTGGCCCTGCAGGGAACGGCCTACAATGAGCAGTTCTTC. The encoded protein is CASSLALQGTAYNEQFF.

This clone occurred a few times. This chain joins TRBV11-2 and TRBJ2-7, with 9 bases identical to TRBD1. CDR3 size: 13 residues. Germline loops: CDR1 SGHAT, CDR2 FQNNGV. V was clipped by 5 bases and J by 3 bases; unmatched bases: 2. The CDR3 sequence: CASSAGQGYEQYF. The CDR3 DNA is TGTGCCAGCAGCGCGGGACAGGGCTACGAGCAGTACTTC. Using reference TRBV11-2 and TRBJ2-7 for the parts outside the CDR3, the full variable domain is EAGVAQSPRYKIIEKRQSVAFWCNPISGHATLYWYQQILGQGPKLLIQFQNNGVVDDSQLPKDRFSAERLKGVDSTLKIQPAKLEDSAVYLCASSAGQGYEQYFGPGTRLTVT.

In this sample, this clone turned up a few times. The J gene is TRBJ1-6, the V gene TRBV5-1; D unclear. Germline V CDR1 and CDR2: SGHRS, YFSETQ. The CDR3 is made up of 15 amino acids. V was cut by 4 bases and J by 8 bases, with 16 bases left in between. The CDR3 nucleotides read TGCGCCAGCAGCCCATCCGGACTTCGGTATTCACCCCTCCACTTT. It translates to CASSPSGLRYSPLHF.

This chain uses TRBV9 with TRBJ2-3, with 11 bases identical to TRBD2. The CDR3 extends over 16 amino acids. Germline CDR1 and CDR2: SGDLS and YYNGEE. Losses at the gene ends were 1 base for V and 3 bases for J; bases not matched to a gene: 4. This chain's CDR3 is CASSVNSGGETDTQYF. In DNA, the CDR3 is TGTGCCAGCAGCGTAAATAGCGGGGGGGAGACAGATACGCAGTATTTT.

The V and J genes are TRBV28 and TRBJ1-5; a weak D match, TRBD1 (6 bases). The V end was cut by 3 bases, the J end by 0 bases, with 15 bases between. The CDR3 length is 17 residues. CDR1 and CDR2 from the germline V gene are MDHEN and SYDVKM. The CDR3 DNA sequence: TGTGCCAGCAGTTTGGGGGCAGGGAAATATAGCAATCAGCCCCAGCATTTT. Translated, it gives CASSLGAGKYSNQPQHF.

This chain joins TRBV7-2 and TRBJ1-2, with 7 bases identical to TRBD1. CDR1 is SGHTA and CDR2 is FQGNSA in the germline V gene. V lost 7 bases, J lost 8 bases, and 13 bases stayed unmatched. The CDR3 totals 14 residues. CDR3 in DNA: TGTGCCAGCACCCTAGGGGGCCCTTTTGGAGGCTACACCTTC. Translating gives CASTLGGPFGGYTF.

The rearrangement links TRBV5-1 to TRBJ2-3; unclear D gene. CDR3 size: 14 residues. V lost 3 bases to trimming and J lost 2 bases, with 10 bases between them. The germline CDR1 and CDR2 sequences are SGHRS and YFSETQ. The CDR3, as DNA: TGCGCCAGCAGCTCTCCCTACCTCACAGATACGCAGTATTTT. Translating it yields CASSSPYLTDTQYF.

This chain connects TRBV15 to TRBJ2-7, with D possibly matching TRBD1 (6 bases). This CDR3 has 16 amino acids. The germline V gene encodes CDR1 LNHNV and CDR2 YYDKDF (reference sequence). With 0 bases removed from V and 0 bases from J, the gap between germline ends came to 12 bases. CDR3: CATSRDRQDSSYEQYF. As DNA, the CDR3 is TGTGCCACCAGCAGAGATCGGCAGGACAGCTCCTACGAGCAGTACTTC. Full variable domain (remainder filled in from reference TRBV15 and TRBJ2-7): DAMVIQNPRYQVTQFGKPVTLSCSQTLNHNVMYWYQQKSSQAPKLLFHYYDKDFNNEADTPDNFQSRRPNTSFCFLDIRSPGLGDTAMYLCATSRDRQDSSYEQYFGPGTRLTVT.

The rearrangement uses TRBV2 and TRBJ2-7, with D hard to call. The V end was cut by 3 bases, the J end by 0 bases, with 12 bases between. The CDR3 runs to 15 residues. The germline CDR1 and CDR2 sequences are SNHLY and FYNNEI. CDR3 amino acids: CASSDGWAASYEQYF. In nucleotides, the CDR3 is TGTGCCAGCAGTGACGGATGGGCAGCCTCCTACGAGCAGTACTTC.

This clone showed up just a few times. This sequence joins TRBV4-1 and TRBJ1-6; no definite D call. Germline CDR1 and CDR2: MGHRA and YSYEKL. V lost 3 bases, J lost 7 bases, and 19 bases lay in between. The CDR3 has 17 residues. In DNA, the CDR3 is TGCGCCAGCAGCCAGGACGGAGGAAGGGTGGGGAATTCACCCCTCCACTTT. Protein sequence: CASSQDGGRVGNSPLHF.

Concerning this clone: The same CDR3 is also encoded by other DNA sequences in this sample. The chain uses TRBV28 and TRBJ1-2; 8 positions match TRBD1. The CDR3 consists of 12 residues. The V gene end was trimmed by 4 bases and the J gene end by 7 bases; junction bases not matched to a gene: 2. The germline CDR1 and CDR2 sequences are MDHEN and SYDVKM. CDR3 region: CASSSDRVGYTF. The CDR3 nucleotides are TGTGCCAGCAGTTCGGACAGGGTTGGCTACACCTTC.

This clone came up a few times. CDR3 in amino acids: CASSLQSGGLAAQYF. The CDR3 nucleotides read TGTGCCAGCAGCTTGCAAAGCGGGGGATTAGCGGCCCAGTACTTC. This sequence joins TRBV5-4 and TRBJ2-5; TRBD2 matches at 8 bases. V trimming: 1 base; J trimming: 9 bases; junction bases outside the gene matches: 11. Per germline, CDR1 SGHNT and CDR2 YYREEE (reference sequence). This CDR3 is built from 15 residues.

The CDR3 DNA reads as TGTGCCAGCAGCTTACGAGATACGCAGTATTTT. It specifies CASSLRDTQYF. The chain combines TRBV7-8 with TRBJ2-3; D unclear. Germline V CDR1 and CDR2: SGHVS, FQNEAQ. V lost 2 bases to trimming and J lost 5 bases, with 2 bases between them. The CDR3 has 11 amino acids. Variable domain in full (rest from reference TRBV7-8 and TRBJ2-3): GAGVSQSPRYKVAKRGQDVALRCDPISGHVSLFWYQQALGQGPEFLTYFQNEAQLDKSGLPSDRFFAERPEGSVSTLKIQRTQQEDSAVYLCASSLRDTQYFGPGTRLTVL.

This clone was recorded a few times. The chain is built from TRBV4-2 and TRBJ2-6; D is perhaps TRBD1 (6 bases). The CDR3 has 17 amino acids. V lost 1 base and J lost 0, with 10 bases in between. Germline V lookup: CDR1 LGHNA, CDR2 YNFKEQ. Written as DNA, the CDR3 is TGTGCCAGCAGCCAAGGGACAGTAAACTCTGGGGCCAACGTCCTGACTTTC. Its translation: CASSQGTVNSGANVLTF.